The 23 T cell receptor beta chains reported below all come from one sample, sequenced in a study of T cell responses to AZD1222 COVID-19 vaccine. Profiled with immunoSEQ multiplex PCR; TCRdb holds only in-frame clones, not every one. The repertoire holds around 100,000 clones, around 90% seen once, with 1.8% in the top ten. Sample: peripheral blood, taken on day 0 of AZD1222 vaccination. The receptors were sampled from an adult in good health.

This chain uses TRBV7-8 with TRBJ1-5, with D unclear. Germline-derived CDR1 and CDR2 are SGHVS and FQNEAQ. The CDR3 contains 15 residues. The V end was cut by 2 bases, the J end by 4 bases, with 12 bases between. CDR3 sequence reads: CASSLSPLRNQPQHF. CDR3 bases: TGTGCCAGCAGCTTAAGCCCCCTCAGGAATCAGCCCCAGCATTTT.

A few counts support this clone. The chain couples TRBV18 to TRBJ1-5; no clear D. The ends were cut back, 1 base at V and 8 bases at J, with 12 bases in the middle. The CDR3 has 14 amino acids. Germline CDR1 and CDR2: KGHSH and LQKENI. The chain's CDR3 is CASSPRAGIEPQHF. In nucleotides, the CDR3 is TGTGCCAGCTCACCACGTGCCGGCATCGAGCCCCAGCATTTT.

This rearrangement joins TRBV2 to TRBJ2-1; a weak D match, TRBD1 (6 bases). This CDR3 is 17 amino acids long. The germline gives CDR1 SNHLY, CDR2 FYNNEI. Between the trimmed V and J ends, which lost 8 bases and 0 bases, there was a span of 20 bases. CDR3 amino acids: CASPRRSGQSSYNEQFF. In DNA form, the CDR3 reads TGTGCCAGCCCCCGACGGTCCGGACAGAGCTCCTACAATGAGCAGTTCTTC.

This CDR3 reads CASSLAQSGADQPQHF. The DNA for the CDR3 is TGTGCCAGCAGCTTAGCGCAGTCAGGGGCAGATCAGCCCCAGCATTTT. The chain joins TRBV7-6 to TRBJ1-5; a weak D match, TRBD1 (6 bases). The CDR3 has 16 amino acids. The germline CDR1 and CDR2 sequences are SGHVS and FNYEAQ. V was trimmed by 0 bases and J by 5 bases, leaving 14 bases between them. Full variable domain (remainder filled in from reference TRBV7-6 and TRBJ1-5): GAGVSQSPRYKVTKRGQDVALRCDPISGHVSLYWYRQALGQGPEFLTYFNYEAQQDKSGLPNDRFSAERPEGSISTLTIQRTEQRDSAMYRCASSLAQSGADQPQHFGDGTRLSIL.

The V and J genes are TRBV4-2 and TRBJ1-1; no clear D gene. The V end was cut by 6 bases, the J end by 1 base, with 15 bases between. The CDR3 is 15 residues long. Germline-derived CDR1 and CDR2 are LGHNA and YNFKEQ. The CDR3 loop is CASSYDPLGNTEAFF. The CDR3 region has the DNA TGTGCCAGCAGTTACGACCCCCTGGGGAACACTGAAGCTTTCTTT.

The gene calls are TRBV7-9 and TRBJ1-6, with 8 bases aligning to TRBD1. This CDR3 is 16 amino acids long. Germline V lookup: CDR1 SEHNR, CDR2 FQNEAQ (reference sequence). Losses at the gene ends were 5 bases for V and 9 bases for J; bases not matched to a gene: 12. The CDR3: CASSPPGQEGGSPLHF. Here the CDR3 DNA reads TGTGCCAGCAGCCCTCCGGGACAGGAAGGGGGTTCACCCCTCCACTTT. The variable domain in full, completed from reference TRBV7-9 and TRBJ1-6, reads DTGVSQNPRHKITKRGQNVTFRCDPISEHNRLYWYRQTLGQGPEFLTYFQNEAQLEKSRLLSDRFSAERPKGSFSTLEIQRTEQGDSAMYLCASSPPGQEGGSPLHFGNGTRLTVT.

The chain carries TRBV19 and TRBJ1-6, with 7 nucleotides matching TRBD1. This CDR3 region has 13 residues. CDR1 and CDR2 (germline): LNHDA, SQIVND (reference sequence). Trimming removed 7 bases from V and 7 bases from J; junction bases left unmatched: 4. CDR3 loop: CASKGRGNSPLHF. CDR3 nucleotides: TGTGCCAGTAAAGGCAGGGGGAATTCACCCCTCCACTTT.

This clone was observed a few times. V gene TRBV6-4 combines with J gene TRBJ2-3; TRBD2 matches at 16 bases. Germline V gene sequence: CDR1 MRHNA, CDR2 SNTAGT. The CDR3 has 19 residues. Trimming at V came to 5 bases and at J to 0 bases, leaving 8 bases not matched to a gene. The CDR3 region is CASSSGTSGGGVSTDTQYF. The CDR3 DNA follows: TGTGCCAGCAGTTCCGGGACTAGCGGGGGGGGTGTAAGCACAGATACGCAGTATTTT.

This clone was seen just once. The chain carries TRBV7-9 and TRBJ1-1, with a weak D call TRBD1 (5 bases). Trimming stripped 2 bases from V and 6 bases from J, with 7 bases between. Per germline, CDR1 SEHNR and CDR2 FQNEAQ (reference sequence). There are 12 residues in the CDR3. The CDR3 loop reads CASSLRGAEAFF. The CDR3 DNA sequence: TGTGCCAGCAGCTTAAGGGGCGCTGAAGCTTTCTTT.

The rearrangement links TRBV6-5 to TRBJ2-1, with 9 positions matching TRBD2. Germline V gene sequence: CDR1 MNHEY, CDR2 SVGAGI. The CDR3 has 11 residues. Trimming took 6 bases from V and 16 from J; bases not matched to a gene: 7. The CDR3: CASSTSSGTFF. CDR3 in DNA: TGTGCCAGCAGCACTTCTAGCGGGACCTTCTTC.

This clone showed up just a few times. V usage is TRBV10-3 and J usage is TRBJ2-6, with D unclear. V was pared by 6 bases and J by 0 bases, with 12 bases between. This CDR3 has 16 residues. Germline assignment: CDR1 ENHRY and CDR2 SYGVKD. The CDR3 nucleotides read TGTGCCATCAGCGAACCGGTGAGCTCTGGGGCCAACGTCCTGACTTTC. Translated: CAISEPVSSGANVLTF.

Here the CDR3 reads CATSDSNQPQHF. In DNA form, the CDR3 reads TGTGCCACCAGTGATAGCAATCAGCCCCAGCATTTT. This rearrangement joins TRBV24-1 to TRBJ1-5; no clear D gene. Germline V gives CDR1 KGHDR, CDR2 SFDVKD. V was clipped by 3 bases and J by 1 base, with 0 bases between them. This CDR3 is 12 amino acids long.

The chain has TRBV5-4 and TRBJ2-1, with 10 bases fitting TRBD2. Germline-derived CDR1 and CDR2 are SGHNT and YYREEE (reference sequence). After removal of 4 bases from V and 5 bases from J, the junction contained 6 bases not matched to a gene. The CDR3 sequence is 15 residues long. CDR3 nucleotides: TGTGCCAGCAGCCATCGAACTAGCGGGGACAATGAGCAGTTCTTC. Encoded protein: CASSHRTSGDNEQFF.

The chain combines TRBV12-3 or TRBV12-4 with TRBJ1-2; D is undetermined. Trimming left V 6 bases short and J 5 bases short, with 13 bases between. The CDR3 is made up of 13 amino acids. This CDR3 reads CASSLSQIYGYTF. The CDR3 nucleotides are TGTGCCAGCAGCTTATCCCAAATTTATGGCTACACCTTC.

The CDR3 DNA reads as TGCGCCAGCAGCAAAGGGACTAGCGGCAATGAGCAGTTCTTC. This translates into CASSKGTSGNEQFF. The chain combines TRBV5-1 with TRBJ2-1; TRBD2 aligns across 11 bases. This CDR3 has 14 residues. Germline CDR1 is SGHRS and CDR2 is YFSETQ. Germline trimming cut 4 bases from V and 6 bases from J; bases unmatched to any gene: 3. The variable domain in full, with the rest retrieved from reference TRBV5-1 and TRBJ2-1, is KAGVTQTPRYLIKTRGQQVTLSCSPISGHRSVSWYQQTPGQGLQFLFEYFSETQRNKGNFPGRFSGRQFSNSRSEMNVSTLELGDSALYLCASSKGTSGNEQFFGPGTRLTVL.

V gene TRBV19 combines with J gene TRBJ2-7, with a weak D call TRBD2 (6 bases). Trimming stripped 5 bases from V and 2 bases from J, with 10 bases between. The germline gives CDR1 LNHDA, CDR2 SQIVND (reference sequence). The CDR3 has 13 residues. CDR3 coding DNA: TGTGCCAGTAGTCACGGGAGCCCCTACGAGCAGTACTTC. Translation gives CASSHGSPYEQYF.

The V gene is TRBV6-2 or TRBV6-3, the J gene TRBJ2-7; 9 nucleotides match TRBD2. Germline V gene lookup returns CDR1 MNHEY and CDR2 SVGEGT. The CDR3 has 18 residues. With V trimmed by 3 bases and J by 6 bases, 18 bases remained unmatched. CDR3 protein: CASSYQELAGLSLLEQYF. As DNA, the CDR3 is TGTGCCAGCAGTTATCAAGAACTAGCGGGCCTGAGCCTTCTCGAGCAGTACTTC.

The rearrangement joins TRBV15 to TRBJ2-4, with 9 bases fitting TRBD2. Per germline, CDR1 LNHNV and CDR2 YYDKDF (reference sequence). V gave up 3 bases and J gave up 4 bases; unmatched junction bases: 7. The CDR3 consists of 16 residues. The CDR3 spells CATSRDAGGNKNIQYF. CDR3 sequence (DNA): TGTGCCACCAGCAGGGACGCGGGAGGGAATAAAAACATTCAGTACTTC.

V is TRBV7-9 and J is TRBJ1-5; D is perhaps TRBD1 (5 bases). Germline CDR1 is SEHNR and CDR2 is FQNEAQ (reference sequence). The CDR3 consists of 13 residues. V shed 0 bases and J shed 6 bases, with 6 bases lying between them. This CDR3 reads CASSLAQGQPQHF. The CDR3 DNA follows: TGTGCCAGCAGCTTAGCGCAGGGTCAGCCCCAGCATTTT.

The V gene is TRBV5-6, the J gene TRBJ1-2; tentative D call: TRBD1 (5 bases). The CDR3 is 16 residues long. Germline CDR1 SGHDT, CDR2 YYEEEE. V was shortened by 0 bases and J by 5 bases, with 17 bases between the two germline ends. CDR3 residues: CASSLAGVPTLYGYTF. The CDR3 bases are TGTGCCAGCAGCTTGGCGGGGGTCCCAACCCTATATGGCTACACCTTC.

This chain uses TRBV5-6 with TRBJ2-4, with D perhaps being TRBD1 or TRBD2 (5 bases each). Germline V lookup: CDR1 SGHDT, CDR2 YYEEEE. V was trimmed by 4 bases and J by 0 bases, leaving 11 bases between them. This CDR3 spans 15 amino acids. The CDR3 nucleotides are TGTGCCAGCAGCCTGGGTGGGGGAGCCAAAAACATTCAGTACTTC. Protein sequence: CASSLGGGAKNIQYF.

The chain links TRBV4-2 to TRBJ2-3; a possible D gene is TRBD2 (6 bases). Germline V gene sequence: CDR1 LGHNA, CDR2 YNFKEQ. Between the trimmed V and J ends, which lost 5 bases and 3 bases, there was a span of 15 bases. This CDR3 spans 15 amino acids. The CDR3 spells CASSSRTTRTDTQYF. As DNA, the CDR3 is TGTGCCAGCAGCAGCCGGACTACGAGGACAGATACGCAGTATTTT.

The CDR3 DNA reads as TGTGCCAGCAGCGGGGACTCTGGAAACACCATATATTTT. Translating it yields CASSGDSGNTIYF. The V call is TRBV3-1 (or the pseudogene TRBV3-2), the J call TRBJ1-3; no firm D call. The CDR3 consists of 13 residues. The germline V gene has CDR1 LGHDT and CDR2 YNNKEL (reference sequence). V gave up 5 bases and J gave up 0 bases, with 5 bases separating them.